This T cell receptor beta chain was sequenced in a study of cytomegalovirus exposure and HLA in healthy donors. V shed 7 bases and J shed 6 bases, with 18 bases lying between them. Germline CDR1 reads MNHEY; CDR2 reads SVGAGI. CDR3 length equals 14 residues. Method: immunoSEQ multiplex PCR; TCRdb's copy keeps in-frame clones and lacks some. Of around 130,000 clones in the sample, roughly 89% were seen once. The chain links TRBV6-5 to TRBJ2-5, with D perhaps matching TRBD2 (6 bases). Sequenced material: PBMCs. The TCR originated in a man younger than 40 in good health and CMV-seronegative. In nucleotides, the CDR3 is TGTGCCAGCACCCCTCACCCTAGCGCAAAGACCCAGTACTTC. Translating gives CASTPHPSAKTQYF.